This T cell receptor (beta chain) was documented in a study of blood T cell repertoires in COVID-19. The overall study: Whether acute or convalescent, the COVID-19 samples came from the United States, Italy and Spain.

Authors' methods: Reference gene primer amplification yielded estimated nucleated cell counts. TCRdb keeps only in-frame clones here, not all; method: immunoSEQ multiplex PCR. For V, J and clone size, that table is used; D and trimming come from the DNA. Counted here are 200,000 to 250,000 clones, 86% occurring once; the ten biggest clones make up about 12%. The CDR3 length is 12 residues. CDR1 is SGHTA and CDR2 is FQGNSA in the germline V gene. V shed 4 bases and J shed 6 bases, with 10 bases lying between them. Sequencing input: peripheral blood. The source is an older man with acute or convalescent COVID-19. V usage is TRBV7-2 and J usage is TRBJ2-7, with TRBD1 as a possible D gene (6 bases). The CDR3 protein is CASSWTVGEQYF. The CDR3 DNA follows: TGTGCCAGCAGCTGGACAGTCGGCGAGCAGTACTTC.